Reported below is one T cell receptor (beta chain). This record belongs to a study of blood T cell repertoires in COVID-19. Study context: The study drew acute and convalescent COVID-19 samples from the United States, Italy and Spain. PBMCs, B-cell-depleted T cells, or T cells were the source of the cDNA or gDNA that made up the material.

Losses at the gene ends were 4 bases for V and 4 bases for J; bases not matched to a gene: 5. The germline gives CDR1 SGHAT, CDR2 FQNNGV. This CDR3 region has 15 residues. Study processing details: How many nucleated cells were present was estimated from reference gene primer amplification. Only in-frame clones appear in the TCRdb table, and some are missing; sequencing was by immunoSEQ multiplex PCR. V, J and clone size reflect that table, while D and trimming were determined from the DNA. Seen here are under 300,000 clones, around 84% observed once, and the top ten hold about 1.6%. The sequenced sample consisted of peripheral blood. The TCR originated in a human donor with COVID-19, enrolled during active disease. The donor label of this sample is uncertain. The rearrangement links TRBV11-2 to TRBJ2-3; TRBD2 matches at 10 bases. In nucleotides, the CDR3 is TGTGCCAGCAGCTCCCTAGCGGGAGAGGCAGATACGCAGTATTTT. Protein: CASSSLAGEADTQYF.